The text below deals with one T cell receptor beta chain. Its antigen is currently not known. No qualities accompany the bases; no much larger clone lies one base away. This sample stems from a study of T cells after yellow fever vaccination (dated by TCRdb to the late 2010s). Regarding the study in general: The SMART-Seq v4 Ultra Low Input RNA kit was used to prepare libraries from fractions with low cell numbers. To follow T-cell clones before and after both primary and booster YFV17D yellow fever vaccination, bulk TCR alpha and beta repertoires underwent longitudinal sequencing. Two healthy male donors, one aged 18 to 30 and one aged 30 to 40 years, were included in the cohort. Bulk PBMC replicates and cell subsets were isolated from blood drawn at multiple timepoints before and after both primary and secondary immunization. Overall study results and their limits: Because only a couple of donors were included in the study, the extent to which the findings can be generalized is limited. The secondary T-cell response was weaker than the primary response but faster, peaking on day 5 instead of day 15. A small share of clonotypes occurred in both CD4 and CD8 compartments, likely arising from convergent recombination. After the booster, most of the clones that had expanded following primary vaccination were detected again (around 95% of CD4 and 80% to 90% of CD8), which suggests that memory was broadly maintained. FACS-sorted repertoires could contain abundant contaminating clonotypes from the bulk population, so computational filtering was required.

Its CDR3 holds 14 amino acids, cysteine through phenylalanine. Only the CDR3 DNA stays, 42 bases, in frame from base 1. Trimming at the junction amounts to 1 base on V and 2 bases on J, and the germline ends lie 11 bases apart. CDR1 DFQATT and CDR2 SNEGSKA were looked up in the germline V gene (reference sequence). Read against the paper, the sample's treatment or condition label means: live attenuated yellow fever vaccine strain. Two biological replicates of bulk PBMCs were collected at each blood-draw timepoint. A standard Ficoll-Paque protocol was used to isolate PBMCs from peripheral blood. RNA was extracted with TriZol from bulk PBMCs, CD4 and CD8 fractions, and dextramer-positive and dextramer-negative fractions. TCR cDNA was made using 5'RACE template switching, a step that added a universal primer site and unique molecular identifiers. Priming of cDNA synthesis was performed from both the TCR alpha and TCR beta constant segments. Two PCR steps were used to amplify libraries, with sample barcodes and sequencing adapters being added in the second step. Sequencing of libraries was done on Illumina HiSeq 2500 (2x100 bp) or NovaSeq (2x150 bp). Under the source paper's analysis protocol: MIGEC handled demultiplexing of reads and collapsing into UMI consensus sequences, while MiXCR performed V(D)J alignment. Vaccine-responding clonotypes were identified with edgeR using replicate PBMC samples, with FDR below 0.01 and a log2 fold change above 5 up to day 15 being required. Each bulk clonotype received a CD4 or CD8 identity based on whether the sequenced CD4 or CD8 repertoire contained that clonotype at higher abundance. TCRdb applied fastp at Q25 and MiXCR to the public reads, then kept only in-frame beta chains. When rows share a CDR3 protein, they turn into one entry using the most common DNA and genes. For this entry, the V and J calls and clone size follow TCRdb and not the study's own pipeline. The sample contains under 600,000 distinct CDR3 sequences, about a fifth of them found a single time. The ten largest clones represent 15% to 20% of the sample.

Sequences were derived from PBMCs, sampled roughly 20 days after the first yellow fever vaccination. The source is a man between 18 and 29 years old who received the YFV17D yellow fever vaccine. The receptor chain draws on TRBV20-1 and TRBJ2-5; the D match is possibly TRBD1 or TRBD2, with 5 bases aligned in each. The nucleotide sequence is TGCAGTGCTAGAGGGGTTGGGGGACAAGAGACCCAGTACTTC. Its coded protein is CSARGVGGQETQYF.